Here is one T cell receptor beta chain with its context. This clonotype was seen a few times. Its antigen is still unknown. Base qualities were left out, and no much larger clone turns up one base away. The data were taken from a study of CD8+CD57+ T cells in acquired aplastic anemia (dated by TCRdb to about 2018). General notes on the study: Extracted DNA from sorted CD4+ and CD8+ cells averaged approximately 3.4 ug, ranging from roughly 0.2 to 30 ug. An average of approximately 10 million reads for CD4+ cells and 11 million or so reads for CD8+ cells was obtained from healthy donor samples.

TCR repertoires of sorted CD4+ and CD8+ blood T cells from severe aplastic anemia patients and healthy subjects were deep-sequenced in the study. Ficoll-Paque density gradient centrifugation was used to isolate peripheral blood mononuclear cells. Before DNA extraction, CD4+ and CD8+ T cells were sorted by FACS or by magnetic beads. From a lookup of the germline V gene (reference sequence), CDR1 and CDR2 are LGHDT and YNNKEL. V sheds 4 bases and J sheds 3 bases, leaving 15 bases between their ends. From cysteine to phenylalanine, the CDR3 is 15 amino acids long. The sequence is cut down to CDR3 DNA, 45 bases in frame from base 1. Genomic DNA served as template for TCR beta VDJ combination and CDR3 sequence profiling. TCR repertoire sequencing was run on an Illumina HiSeq 2000. The study's own analysis went as follows. Repertoire assessment relied on Simpson's diversity index, CDR3 size and DJ length profiles, and TRBV/TRBJ rearrangement plots. Whichever DNA sequence was most abundant in the deep sequencing data was defined as the immunodominant clone. CDR3 amino acid sequences were checked for sharing across subjects and were also compared against the VDJdb database and published repertoires. TCRdb trimmed the raw reads at Q25, called clones with MiXCR and kept productive beta chains. Rows merge per CDR3 protein into single entries with the most common DNA and genes. The authors' filters were not applied to this entry. This sample comprises 150,000 or so distinct CDR3 sequences, about 64% of them detected only once. 45% of the sample rests with the top ten.

Points the paper makes about the study in general: Twenty-nine CD8+ CDR3 sequences were found in both patients and controls but appeared to be highly expressed in patients and within the immunodominant clones of the patients. Between patients and healthy controls, no significant difference in CD8+ Simpson's diversity was found (P=0.060).

Sequenced: sorted CD4+, CD8+, or CD8+CD57+ T cells (not recorded which) from PBMCs. The TCR sequence derives from a human donor in good health. The sequence joins TRBV3-1 to TRBJ2-5; the D gene is perhaps TRBD2, from 6 matching bases. The DNA is as follows: TGTGCCAGCAGCCGCCTCGGGACTCTCGAAGAGACCCAGTACTTC. This sequence encodes CASSRLGTLEETQYF.